Listed here are 21 T cell receptor beta chains from one sample, sequenced in a study of blood T cell repertoires in COVID-19 (dated by TCRdb to 2018 to 2021). Library method: the immunoSEQ multiplex PCR assay. In TCRdb, the immuneACCESS table is reduced to in-frame sequences with V and J assigned. These tables do not hold every clone; where another copy was compared, an unresolved V gene accounts for under half, and the others remain unexplained. The table for this sample lists 200,000 to 300,000 clones; more than 80% of them were counted only once. 5.5% of the sample is taken by the ten largest. Sequenced material: peripheral blood. All receptors derive from a human donor in a cohort sampled during active COVID-19.

The chain links TRBV4-2 to TRBJ1-6, with TRBD1 matching over 7 bases. The junction had 7 bases not matched to a gene; V was cut back by 4 bases and J by 7 bases. CDR3 length: 15 residues. Germline V gene data show CDR1 as LGHNA and CDR2 as YNFKEQ. CDR3 protein: CASSPTTGSNSPLHF. The CDR3 DNA reads as TGTGCCAGCAGCCCGACGACAGGGAGCAATTCACCCCTCCACTTT.

The J gene is TRBJ2-7, the V gene TRBV3-1 (or the pseudogene TRBV3-2); D gene unclear. The length of the CDR3 is 14 residues. The germline V and J ends were trimmed by 0 bases and 2 bases, with 8 bases remaining between them. Germline V gives CDR1 LGHDT, CDR2 YNNKEL (reference sequence). CDR3 in amino acids: CASSQESVTYEQYF. Written as DNA, the CDR3 is TGTGCCAGCAGCCAAGAGTCGGTAACCTACGAGCAGTACTTC.

This chain uses TRBV2 with TRBJ2-6; perhaps TRBD1 as D (5 bases). The V end was cut by 3 bases, the J end by 2 bases, with 5 bases between. In germline, CDR1 is SNHLY, CDR2 FYNNEI. The CDR3 is 14 amino acids. For the CDR3, the DNA is TGTGCCAGCAGTGACAGGGCTGGGGCCAACGTCCTGACTTTC. Protein: CASSDRAGANVLTF.

The rearrangement joins TRBV28 to TRBJ2-7, with 8 bases lining up with TRBD2. This CDR3 is built from 19 residues. From germline, CDR1 is MDHEN and CDR2 SYDVKM. The V and J ends lost 7 bases and 3 bases, in that order; junction bases with no gene match: 23. CDR3 DNA sequence: TGTGCCAGCAATTTTGGGTGGGGATCTGCGGGAGGAACCGACTACGAGCAGTACTTC. This codes for CASNFGWGSAGGTDYEQYF.

The chain joins TRBV10-3 to TRBJ2-7; 10 bases match TRBD2. Germline assignment: CDR1 ENHRY and CDR2 SYGVKD. CDR3 length: 14 residues. The V and J ends lost 4 bases and 4 bases, in that order; junction bases with no gene match: 4. CDR3 nucleotide sequence: TGTGCCATCAGTGGGACTAGCGGAGGATACGAGCAGTACTTC. It codes for CAISGTSGGYEQYF.

V usage is TRBV24-1 and J usage is TRBJ2-1; 7 bases fit TRBD2. The CDR3 loop spans 15 amino acids. The ends lost 1 base at V and 3 bases at J; junction bases unmatched: 2. Germline lookup yields CDR1 KGHDR and CDR2 SFDVKD. The CDR3: CATSDLERGYNEQFF. The CDR3 nucleotides are TGTGCCACCAGTGATTTAGAGCGGGGCTACAATGAGCAGTTCTTC.

The chain has TRBV2 and TRBJ2-5; D gene uncertain. V was trimmed by 6 bases and J by 5 bases, leaving 10 bases between them. The CDR3 extends over 12 amino acids. CDR1 SNHLY and CDR2 FYNNEI come from the germline V gene. This chain's CDR3 is CASSAIQETQYF. Written as DNA, the CDR3 is TGTGCCAGCAGCGCCATTCAGGAGACCCAGTACTTC.

The V call is TRBV6-6, the J call TRBJ2-5, with 13 bases matching TRBD2. Germline values: CDR1 MNHNY, CDR2 SVGAGI (reference sequence). V trimming: 5 bases; J trimming: 2 bases; junction bases outside the gene matches: 8. CDR3 length: 17 amino acids. CDR3 loop: CASSPDRTSGGQETQYF. The CDR3 DNA reads as TGTGCCAGCAGTCCAGATAGGACTAGCGGGGGACAAGAGACCCAGTACTTC.

This clone was detected once. This chain uses TRBV21-1 with TRBJ1-4; the table's D call of TRBD1 was not tested on the DNA. TRBV21-1 is a pseudogene locus. The CDR3 totals 15 residues. The CDR3 reads CARATRDRHNEKLFF. The CDR3 DNA follows: TGTGCCAGGGCTACTCGCGACAGACATAATGAAAAACTGTTTTTT.

V is TRBV2 and J is TRBJ1-2; the D is unclear. The CDR3 runs 11 residues. Trimming left V 1 base short and J 8 bases short, with 5 bases between. Germline values: CDR1 SNHLY, CDR2 FYNNEI. CDR3 nucleotide sequence: TGTGCCAGCAGTGAAGGGGCCGGCTACACCTTC. It codes for CASSEGAGYTF. The variable domain in full, completed from reference TRBV2 and TRBJ1-2, reads EPEVTQTPSHQVTQMGQEVILRCVPISNHLYFYWYRQILGQKVEFLVSFYNNEISEKSEIFDDQFSVERPDGSNFTLKIRSTKLEDSAMYFCASSEGAGYTFGSGTRLTVV.

This clone showed up just once. The rearrangement links TRBV6-6 to TRBJ1-5, with TRBD1 matching 7 bases. The CDR3 extends over 13 amino acids. CDR1 and CDR2 from the germline V gene are MNHNY and SVGAGI (reference sequence). The V and J ends lost 5 bases and 7 bases, in that order; junction bases with no gene match: 5. CDR3 residues: CASSQDRAQPQHF. The DNA for the CDR3 is TGTGCCAGCAGTCAAGACAGGGCCCAGCCCCAGCATTTT.

The rearrangement uses TRBV7-2 and TRBJ2-5; 11 bases agree with TRBD1. Unmatched junction bases numbered 4, after V lost 8 bases and J lost 5 bases. Germline CDR1 SGHTA, CDR2 FQGNSA. There are 13 residues in the CDR3. DNA for the CDR3: TGTGCCAGCGGACAGGGGGCGCGGGAGACCCAGTACTTC. This sequence encodes CASGQGARETQYF.

The chain recombines TRBV5-6 with TRBJ2-7; D is possibly TRBD2 (6 bases). Germline CDR1 is SGHDT and CDR2 is YYEEEE. V was trimmed by 7 bases and J by 0 bases, leaving 11 bases between them. The CDR3 loop spans 13 amino acids. The CDR3 is CASGSGLSYEQYF. CDR3 bases: TGTGCCAGCGGTTCGGGACTCTCCTACGAGCAGTACTTC. Using reference TRBV5-6 and TRBJ2-7 for the parts outside the CDR3, the full variable domain is DAGVTQSPTHLIKTRGQQVTLRCSPKSGHDTVSWYQQALGQGPQFIFQYYEEEERQRGNFPDRFSGHQFPNYSSELNVNALLLGDSALYLCASGSGLSYEQYFGPGTRLTVT.

This clone was detected only once. The chain uses TRBV28 and TRBJ1-2, with 10 bases lining up with TRBD1. V was clipped by 10 bases and J by 3 bases; unmatched bases: 5. This CDR3 has 13 amino acids. CDR1 MDHEN and CDR2 SYDVKM come from the germline V gene. CDR3: CATKTGGDYGYTF. In DNA form, the CDR3 reads TGTGCCACGAAGACAGGGGGCGACTATGGCTACACCTTC.

The chain is built from TRBV19 and TRBJ1-1; TRBD1 matches at 11 bases. This CDR3 contains 17 residues. The germline CDR1 and CDR2 sequences are LNHDA and SQIVND (reference sequence). V trimming: 2 bases; J trimming: 1 base; junction bases outside the gene matches: 6. The CDR3 loop is CASSIRTGGLQNTEAFF. The DNA of the CDR3 is TGTGCCAGTAGTATAAGGACAGGGGGCCTACAGAACACTGAAGCTTTCTTT.

This chain links TRBV27 with TRBJ1-4; D unclear. CDR1 and CDR2 from the germline V gene are MNHEY and SMNVEV (reference sequence). The CDR3 sequence is 15 residues long. Trimming cost V 2 bases and J 7 bases, with 14 bases left between them. The CDR3: CASSLEYTRGEKLFF. The CDR3, as DNA: TGTGCCAGCAGTTTAGAATACACTCGGGGTGAAAAACTGTTTTTT. Full variable domain (rest looked up from reference TRBV27 and TRBJ1-4): EAQVTQNPRYLITVTGKKLTVTCSQNMNHEYMSWYRQDPGLGLRQIYYSMNVEVTDKGDVPEGYKVSRKEKRNFPLILESPSPNQTSLYFCASSLEYTRGEKLFFGSGTQLSVL.

The chain has TRBV28 and TRBJ1-5; D gene uncertain. Germline-derived CDR1 and CDR2 are MDHEN and SYDVKM. V shed 1 base and J shed 0 bases, with 13 bases lying between them. The CDR3 sequence is 17 residues long. The CDR3 sequence is CASSLSGVEISNQPQHF. The CDR3 bases are TGTGCCAGCAGTTTATCCGGTGTTGAGATTAGCAATCAGCCCCAGCATTTT.

The chain is built from TRBV5-1 and TRBJ2-2; 10 positions match TRBD1. The CDR3 sequence is 15 residues long. Germline CDR1 reads SGHRS; CDR2 reads YFSETQ. V was pared by 5 bases and J by 3 bases, with 4 bases of the junction left unmatched. DNA of the CDR3: TGCGCCAGCAGTGCCGGGACAGGGGACACCGGGGAGCTGTTTTTT. It translates to CASSAGTGDTGELFF.

The V and J genes are TRBV3-1 (or the pseudogene TRBV3-2) and TRBJ1-2, with D possibly TRBD1 on 6 matching bases. The CDR3 sequence is 20 residues long. Germline values: CDR1 LGHDT, CDR2 YNNKEL (reference sequence). V was cut by 5 bases and J by 0 bases, with 28 bases left in between. In DNA, the CDR3 is TGTGCCAGCAGCACGCGGACAGTCCCAGGCTTTTCCCCTTCTAACTATGGCTACACCTTC. Protein: CASSTRTVPGFSPSNYGYTF.

For the CDR3, the DNA is TGTGCCAGCAGTTTACAGGGATCGAACACCGGGGAGCTGTTTTTT. As protein: CASSLQGSNTGELFF. V is TRBV27 and J is TRBJ2-2; D is possibly TRBD1 (5 bases). The V end lost 2 bases, the J end lost 0 bases, and 7 bases lay between the germline ends. Germline V gene sequence: CDR1 MNHEY, CDR2 SMNVEV (reference sequence). This CDR3 region has 15 residues.

This clone was picked up many times. V usage is TRBV12-3 or TRBV12-4 and J usage is TRBJ1-4; D remains unclear. The CDR3 sequence is 13 residues long. Trimming took 4 bases from V and 12 from J, leaving 15 bases between them. The CDR3 spells CASSSLGGMELFF. The CDR3 region has the DNA TGTGCCAGCAGTTCCCTGGGAGGAATGGAACTGTTTTTT.